These 18 T cell receptor beta chains originate from one sample sequenced in a study of blood T cell repertoires in COVID-19. Data came from immunoSEQ multiplex PCR; TCRdb stores just in-frame clones and leaves some out. The table shows under 300,000 clones, with 65% to 85% occurring only once. Specimen: peripheral blood. All receptors come from a human donor in a cohort sampled during active COVID-19.

V and J are TRBV6-6 and TRBJ1-1; 11 nucleotides agree with TRBD1. V shed 5 bases, J shed 4 bases, and the junction held 12 bases outside the gene matches. The CDR3 spans 17 residues. CDR1 and CDR2 (germline): MNHNY, SVGAGI (reference sequence). CDR3 amino acids: CASSRNPPGQGGTEAFF. CDR3 coding DNA: TGTGCCAGCAGTCGTAATCCACCGGGACAGGGGGGCACTGAAGCTTTCTTT.

This clone has just one count. The V call is TRBV5-1, the J call TRBJ2-5; TRBD2 agrees at 10 bases. V shed 6 bases and J 4 bases; nucleotides not matched to a gene: 6. This CDR3 has 14 amino acids. CDR1 and CDR2 from the germline V gene are SGHRS and YFSETQ. CDR3 bases: TGCGCCAGCACGGCTAGCGGGGGCGTAGAGACCCAGTACTTC. Protein: CASTASGGVETQYF.

The chain employs TRBV15 and TRBJ2-7, with D perhaps matching TRBD1 (6 bases). Per the germline V gene, CDR1 is LNHNV and CDR2 is YYDKDF (reference sequence). This CDR3 is built from 15 residues. V was shortened by 5 bases and J by 0 bases, with 14 bases between the two germline ends. The CDR3 DNA is TGTGCCACCAGCCTCCGAAAAGGGGGCTCCTACGAGCAGTACTTC. Protein product: CATSLRKGGSYEQYF.

The gene calls are TRBV6-2 or TRBV6-3 and TRBJ2-1; TRBD2 aligns across 7 bases. Germline V gene lookup returns CDR1 MNHEY and CDR2 SVGEGT. Unmatched junction bases numbered 10, after V lost 6 bases and J lost 5 bases. The CDR3 runs 15 residues. CDR3 loop: CASSRAGRADNEQFF. CDR3 sequence (DNA): TGTGCCAGCAGCCGAGCGGGGAGGGCCGACAATGAGCAGTTCTTC.

This rearrangement joins TRBV3-1 (or the pseudogene TRBV3-2) to TRBJ2-1; D remains ambiguous. This CDR3 is built from 14 residues. Trimming removed 1 base at V and 6 bases at J, with 10 bases between. The germline V gene has CDR1 LGHDT and CDR2 YNNKEL (reference sequence). The CDR3 here is CASSQVLRSNEQFF. The CDR3 nucleotides are TGTGCCAGCAGCCAAGTGTTGAGATCCAATGAGCAGTTCTTC.

The chain is built from TRBV20-1 and TRBJ1-4; tentatively, D is TRBD1 (6 bases). V was pared by 3 bases and J by 4 bases, with 15 bases between. The CDR3 consists of 15 residues. Germline lookup yields CDR1 DFQATT and CDR2 SNEGSKA (reference sequence). The CDR3 loop is CSASSLADSNEKLFF. The CDR3 DNA reads TGCAGTGCTAGTAGCTTGGCGGACAGTAATGAAAAACTGTTTTTT.

This clone showed up just a few times. V gene TRBV6-1 combines with J gene TRBJ2-7; D is unresolved. The CDR3 has 14 residues. Germline V gene data show CDR1 as MNHNS and CDR2 as SASEGT. The V and J ends lost 1 base and 1 base respectively, with 8 bases between them. The DNA for the CDR3 is TGTGCCAGCAGTGAAGTCCTTAGATCCTACGAGCAGTACTTC. Protein sequence: CASSEVLRSYEQYF.

This clone was counted once. The chain combines TRBV2 with TRBJ1-6, with D hard to call. Trimming removed 7 bases from V and 7 bases from J, with 11 bases in between. Germline lookup yields CDR1 SNHLY and CDR2 FYNNEI. CDR3 length: 13 residues. CDR3 DNA sequence: TGTGCCAGCAACGCAGGATTAAATTCACCCCTCCACTTT. Its translation is CASNAGLNSPLHF.

The chain links TRBV19 to TRBJ1-2, with 9 nucleotides matching TRBD1. The CDR3 loop spans 15 amino acids. Germline values: CDR1 LNHDA, CDR2 SQIVND (reference sequence). The V segment lost 3 bases and the J segment 7 bases; nucleotides outside the gene matches: 9. The CDR3 DNA reads as TGTGCCAGTAGTATTCTCGGGACAGGGACGTCTGGCTACACCTTC. It translates to CASSILGTGTSGYTF.

Note on this clone: This sample includes further DNA sequences coding for the same CDR3. The chain has TRBV9 and TRBJ1-1; the match to TRBD1 covers 8 bases. J lost 3 bases, V lost 2 bases, and 3 bases had no gene match. Germline assignment: CDR1 SGDLS and CDR2 YYNGEE. The CDR3 extends over 14 amino acids. Here the CDR3 reads CASSVLTGDTEAFF. The CDR3 DNA is TGTGCCAGCAGCGTTTTGACAGGGGACACTGAAGCTTTCTTT.

This chain connects TRBV7-2 to TRBJ2-1; 11 bases line up with TRBD2. V lost 4 bases to trimming and J lost 4 bases; unmatched junction nucleotides: 3. This CDR3 region has 15 residues. The germline gives CDR1 SGHTA, CDR2 FQGNSA. In DNA form, the CDR3 reads TGTGCCAGCAGCTCAACTAGCGGGGGATACAATGAGCAGTTCTTC. Translated: CASSSTSGGYNEQFF.

The chain couples TRBV14 to TRBJ2-6; no clear D gene. This CDR3 has 16 amino acids. Germline CDR1 is SGHDN and CDR2 is FVKESK. Trimming left V 4 bases short and J 4 bases short, with 14 bases between. The CDR3 coding sequence is TGTGCCAGCAGCCTTGACTCCGCTCTAGGGGCCAACGTCCTGACTTTC. Translated: CASSLDSALGANVLTF.

The V gene is TRBV5-6, the J gene TRBJ1-1, with 8 bases matching TRBD1. CDR1 and CDR2 from the germline V gene are SGHDT and YYEEEE. This CDR3 is built from 15 residues. J gave up 0 bases and V 5 bases, and 6 bases lay outside the gene matches. The CDR3 bases are TGTGCCAGCAGACTAAGGACAGGGATGAACACTGAAGCTTTCTTT. This translates into CASRLRTGMNTEAFF.

This clone appeared a single time. Written as DNA, the CDR3 is TGTGCCAGCGCCTTTGGACAGCACACAGATACGCAGTATTTT. It translates to CASAFGQHTDTQYF. The V gene is TRBV7-6, the J gene TRBJ2-3, with a possible D match to TRBD1 (6 bases). Per germline, CDR1 SGHVS and CDR2 FNYEAQ. The ends were cut back, 8 bases at V and 2 bases at J, with 14 bases in the middle. This CDR3 has 14 residues.

This clone was counted once. The chain combines TRBV18 with TRBJ2-2; 11 bases are a match to TRBD1. The CDR3 consists of 19 residues. Trimming cost V 2 bases and J 0 bases; bases outside gene matches: 8. Germline V gives CDR1 KGHSH, CDR2 LQKENI. This CDR3 reads CASSPIGQGARSNTGELFF. The CDR3 nucleotides read TGTGCCAGCTCACCAATAGGACAGGGGGCTCGATCGAACACCGGGGAGCTGTTTTTT. The whole variable domain, remainder taken from reference TRBV18 and TRBJ2-2, is NAGVMQNPRHLVRRRGQEARLRCSPMKGHSHVYWYRQLPEEGLKFMVYLQKENIIDESGMPKERFSAEFPKEGPSILRIQQVVRGDSAAYFCASSPIGQGARSNTGELFFGEGSRLTVL.

J is TRBJ1-3 and V is TRBV6-5; 7 bases fit TRBD1. V trimming: 5 bases; J trimming: 3 bases; junction bases outside the gene matches: 4. The CDR3 spans 14 residues. Germline values: CDR1 MNHEY, CDR2 SVGAGI. CDR3 region: CASSLGGGGNTIYF. The CDR3 DNA follows: TGTGCCAGCAGTCTAGGGGGCGGTGGAAACACCATATATTTT.

This CDR3 is CASSPMGLAGRETQYF. Written as DNA, the CDR3 is TGTGCCAGCAGCCCTATGGGACTAGCGGGGCGGGAGACCCAGTACTTC. The chain uses TRBV7-3 and TRBJ2-5; 13 nucleotides line up with TRBD2. Germline V gene data show CDR1 as SGHTA and CDR2 as FQGTGA. CDR3 length: 16 residues. Losses at the gene ends were 5 bases for V and 5 bases for J; bases not matched to a gene: 8.

Here the CDR3 reads CSLRTGGETQYF. CDR3 DNA: TGCAGCCTTCGGACAGGAGGGGAGACCCAGTACTTC. This chain connects TRBV29-1 to TRBJ2-5; D may be TRBD1 (7 bases). The CDR3 runs to 12 residues. Germline CDR1 and CDR2: SQVTM and ANQGSEA. The germline V and J ends were trimmed by 8 bases and 5 bases, with 15 bases remaining between them. The full variable domain, rest sourced from reference TRBV29-1 and TRBJ2-5, is SAVISQKPSRDICQRGTSLTIQCQVDSQVTMMFWYRQQPGQSLTLIATANQGSEATYESGFVIDKFPISRPNLTFSTLTVSNMSPEDSSIYLCSLRTGGETQYFGPGTRLLVL.